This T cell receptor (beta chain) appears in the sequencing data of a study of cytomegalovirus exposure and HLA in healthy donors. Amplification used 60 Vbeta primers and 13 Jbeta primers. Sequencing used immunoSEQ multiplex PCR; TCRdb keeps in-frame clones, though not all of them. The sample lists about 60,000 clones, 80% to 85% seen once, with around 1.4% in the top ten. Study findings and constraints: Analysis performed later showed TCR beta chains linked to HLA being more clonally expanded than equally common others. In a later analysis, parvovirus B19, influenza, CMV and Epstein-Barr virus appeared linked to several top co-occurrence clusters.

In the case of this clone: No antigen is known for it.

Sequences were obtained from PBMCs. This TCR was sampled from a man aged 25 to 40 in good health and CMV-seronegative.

This chain's CDR3 is CASSDFGGTFNEQFF. CDR3 nucleotides: TGTGCCAGCAGTGACTTTGGAGGGACCTTCAATGAGCAGTTCTTC. The V call is TRBV25-1, the J call TRBJ2-1, with a weak D call TRBD2 (6 bases). Germline CDR1 is MGHDK and CDR2 is SYGVNS. This CDR3 region has 15 residues. The V gene lost 3 bases and the J gene lost 6 bases, with 15 bases spanning the gap.